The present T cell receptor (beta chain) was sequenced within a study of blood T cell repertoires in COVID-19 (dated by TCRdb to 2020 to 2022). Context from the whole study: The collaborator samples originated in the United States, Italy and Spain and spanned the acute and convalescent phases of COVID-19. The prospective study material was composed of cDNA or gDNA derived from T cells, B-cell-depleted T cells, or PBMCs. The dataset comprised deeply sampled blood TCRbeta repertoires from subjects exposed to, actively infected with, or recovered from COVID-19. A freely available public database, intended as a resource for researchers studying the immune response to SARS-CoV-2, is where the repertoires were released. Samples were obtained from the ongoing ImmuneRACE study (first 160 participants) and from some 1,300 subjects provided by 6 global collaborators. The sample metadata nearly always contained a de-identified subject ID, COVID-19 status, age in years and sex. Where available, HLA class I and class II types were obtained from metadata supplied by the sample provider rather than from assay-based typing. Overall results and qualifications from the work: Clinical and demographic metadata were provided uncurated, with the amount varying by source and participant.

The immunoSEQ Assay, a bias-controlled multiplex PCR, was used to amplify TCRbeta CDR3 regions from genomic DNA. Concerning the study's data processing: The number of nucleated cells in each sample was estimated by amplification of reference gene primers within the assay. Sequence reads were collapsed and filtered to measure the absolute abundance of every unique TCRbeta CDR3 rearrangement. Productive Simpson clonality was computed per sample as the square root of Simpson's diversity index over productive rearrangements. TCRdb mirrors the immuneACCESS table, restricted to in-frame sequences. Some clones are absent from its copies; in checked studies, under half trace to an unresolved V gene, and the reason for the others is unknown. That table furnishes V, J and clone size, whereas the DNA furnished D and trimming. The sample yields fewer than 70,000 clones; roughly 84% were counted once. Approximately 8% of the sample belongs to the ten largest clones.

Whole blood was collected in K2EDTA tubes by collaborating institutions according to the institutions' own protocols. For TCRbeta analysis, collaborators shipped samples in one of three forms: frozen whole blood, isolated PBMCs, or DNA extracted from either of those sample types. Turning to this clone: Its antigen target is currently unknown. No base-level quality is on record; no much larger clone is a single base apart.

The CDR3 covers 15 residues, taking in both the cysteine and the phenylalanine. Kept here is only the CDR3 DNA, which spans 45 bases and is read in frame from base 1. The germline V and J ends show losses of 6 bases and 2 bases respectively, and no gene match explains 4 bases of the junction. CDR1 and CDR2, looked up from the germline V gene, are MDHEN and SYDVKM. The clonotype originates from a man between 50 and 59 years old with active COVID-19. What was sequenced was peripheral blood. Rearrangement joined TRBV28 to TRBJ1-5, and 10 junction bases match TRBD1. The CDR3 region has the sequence CASSPGTGGNQPQHF. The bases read TGTGCCAGCAGCCCCGGGACAGGGGGCAATCAGCCCCAGCATTTT.